The rows below give T cell receptor beta chains drawn from one sample of a study of shared clonotypes between healthy human individuals. Using immunoSEQ multiplex PCR, the repertoire was profiled, and TCRdb retains in-frame clones only, with some absent. The sample comprises millions of clones, approximately 95% of which are singletons, and 0.35% to 0.5% rests with the top ten. The sample was naive CD4+ T cells from PBMCs. The receptors derive from a man in his late teens or twenties in good health. Some clones in this sample may be carry-over from other donors' samples. CDR3s include the opening cysteine and the closing phenylalanine or tryptophan. The order of the fields is V gene, D gene, J gene, clone size, CDR3 protein, CDR3 DNA. D genes are given only for firm matches. The size field is filled for only some rows; it gives once, few, many or a size class.

>TRBV6-5|-|TRBJ2-5|-
CASRGVGETQYF
TGTGCCAGTCGAGGGGTTGGAGAGACCCAGTACTTC
>TRBV7-2|-|TRBJ2-1|-
CASSLVAPRGHNEQFF
TGTGCCAGCAGCTTAGTTGCCCCAAGAGGCCACAATGAGCAGTTCTTC
>TRBV28|-|TRBJ1-2|-
CASSFQGQGRDGYTF
TGTGCCAGCAGTTTTCAGGGGCAGGGTAGGGATGGCTACACCTTC
>TRBV2|TRBD1|TRBJ2-2|-
CASGTGGNGELFF
TGTGCCAGCGGGACAGGGGGCAACGGGGAGCTGTTTTTT
>TRBV27|-|TRBJ2-7|-
CASSFNFQGEQYF
TGTGCCAGCAGTTTCAATTTCCAGGGCGAGCAGTACTTC
>TRBV19|TRBD2|TRBJ2-1|-
CASRLAGVGTEQFF
TGTGCCAGTAGACTAGCGGGAGTCGGTACTGAGCAGTTCTTC
>TRBV21-1|-|TRBJ1-2|-
CASSKARSGQEHYGYTF
TGTGCCAGCAGCAAAGCCAGATCCGGACAGGAACACTATGGCTACACCTTC
>TRBV7-9|TRBD2|TRBJ2-2|-
CASDHLAGNTGELFF
TGTGCCAGCGACCATCTAGCGGGTAACACCGGGGAGCTGTTTTTT
>TRBV28|TRBD2|TRBJ2-5|-
CASSLEGLAGNQETQYF
TGTGCCAGCAGTTTGGAGGGTTTAGCGGGGAACCAAGAGACCCAGTACTTC
>TRBV6-6|TRBD1|TRBJ2-7|-
CASTMDRGAYEQYF
TGTGCCAGCACCATGGACAGGGGGGCCTACGAGCAGTACTTC
>TRBV5-1|-|TRBJ2-1|-
CASSRVAGTFNEQFF
TGCGCCAGCAGCCGGGTGGCAGGTACCTTCAATGAGCAGTTCTTC
>TRBV19|-|TRBJ1-1|-
CASSIQGRGNTEAFF
TGTGCCAGTAGTATCCAGGGGCGGGGGAACACTGAAGCTTTCTTT
>TRBV7-9|-|TRBJ1-1|-
CASSSPSVNTEAFF
TGTGCCAGCAGCTCCCCTTCTGTGAACACTGAAGCTTTCTTT
>TRBV4-1|TRBD2|TRBJ2-1|-
CASSQRLAVYNEQFF
TGCGCCAGCAGCCAACGACTAGCGGTCTACAATGAGCAGTTCTTC
>TRBV28|TRBD2|TRBJ2-7|-
CASSLSGSLYEQYF
TGTGCCAGCAGTTTAAGCGGGAGCCTCTACGAGCAGTACTTC
>TRBV5-6|TRBD1|TRBJ1-2|-
CASSLTGADYGYTF
TGTGCCAGCAGCTTGACAGGGGCTGACTATGGCTACACCTTC
>TRBV4-2|-|TRBJ2-1|-
CASSQNPLRGLADYNEQFF
TGTGCCAGCAGCCAAAACCCTCTTCGGGGGCTAGCGGATTACAATGAGCAGTTCTTC
>TRBV5-1|-|TRBJ1-5|-
CASSLVGGRNQPQHF
TGCGCCAGCAGCTTGGTCGGGGGGCGGAATCAGCCCCAGCATTTT
>TRBV29-1|-|TRBJ2-7|-
CSARSGSYEQYF
TGCAGCGCCCGCAGTGGGTCCTACGAGCAGTACTTC
>TRBV6-1|-|TRBJ1-2|-
CASSAPYGYTF
TGTGCCAGCAGTGCACCCTATGGCTACACCTTC
>TRBV5-4|-|TRBJ2-7|-
CASSFDWASYEQYF
TGTGCCAGCAGCTTTGACTGGGCCTCCTACGAGCAGTACTTC
>TRBV19|-|TRBJ2-3|-
CASSGDGLTDTQYF
TGTGCCAGTAGTGGGGACGGACTCACAGATACGCAGTATTTT
>TRBV6-5|-|TRBJ1-1|-
CASSYRSRFEAFF
TGTGCCAGCAGTTACAGGTCCCGATTTGAAGCTTTCTTT
>TRBV2|-|TRBJ2-3|-
CASSWSGPDTQYF
TGTGCCAGCAGTTGGAGTGGTCCAGATACGCAGTATTTT
>TRBV4-2|TRBD1|TRBJ2-7|-
CASSPRDRSYEQYF
TGTGCCAGCAGCCCCCGGGACAGGTCCTACGAGCAGTACTTC
>TRBV9|-|TRBJ1-2|-
CASSVEGSYGYTF
TGTGCCAGCAGCGTAGAGGGCAGCTATGGCTACACCTTC
>TRBV15|-|TRBJ1-4|-
CATSRKSPATNEKLFF
TGTGCCACCAGCAGAAAGTCTCCCGCAACTAATGAAAAACTGTTTTTT
>TRBV27|-|TRBJ2-7|-
CASTSSYEQYF
TGTGCCAGCACTTCCTCCTACGAGCAGTACTTC
>TRBV5-1|TRBD1|TRBJ2-7|-
CASSLTGVHEQYF
TGCGCCAGCAGCTTGACAGGGGTCCACGAGCAGTACTTC
>TRBV7-6|-|TRBJ1-1|few
CASSLEGANTEAFF
TGTGCCAGCAGCTTAGAAGGTGCGAACACTGAAGCTTTCTTT
>TRBV28|-|TRBJ2-7|-
CASRVRPGPEGEQYF
TGTGCCAGCAGGGTAAGGCCAGGCCCCGAAGGAGAGCAGTACTTC
>TRBV6-1|TRBD1|TRBJ2-7|-
CASGEPGQATYEQYF
TGTGCCAGCGGTGAACCGGGACAGGCTACCTACGAGCAGTACTTC
>TRBV5-6|-|TRBJ1-3|-
CASSLNTGRGDTIYF
TGTGCCAGCAGCTTAAACACCGGACGTGGGGACACCATATATTTT
>TRBV5-1|-|TRBJ2-5|-
CASRYQETQYF
TGCGCCAGCAGATACCAAGAGACCCAGTACTTC
>TRBV13|-|TRBJ2-5|-
CASSFSVAVQETQYF
TGTGCCAGCAGCTTCTCCGTAGCGGTTCAAGAGACCCAGTACTTC
>TRBV7-9|-|TRBJ1-2|-
CASSPVGVLYGYTF
TGTGCCAGCAGCCCCGTAGGGGTCTTGTATGGCTACACCTTC
>TRBV4-2|-|TRBJ2-5|-
CASSQDRAGSWETQYF
TGTGCCAGCAGCCAAGATAGGGCGGGGTCGTGGGAGACCCAGTACTTC
>TRBV30|-|TRBJ1-4|-
CAWNGRTTNEKLFF
TGTGCCTGGAACGGACGGACAACTAATGAAAAACTGTTTTTT
>TRBV5-1|-|TRBJ1-1|few
CASSLEVLNTEAFF
TGCGCCAGCAGCTTGGAGGTCTTGAACACTGAAGCTTTCTTT
>TRBV5-1|-|TRBJ1-1|-
CASSLANAGVGTEAFF
TGCGCCAGCAGCTTGGCAAATGCGGGGGTCGGCACTGAAGCTTTCTTT
>TRBV19|TRBD2|TRBJ2-4|-
CASSISSGTEPIQYF
TGTGCCAGTAGTATAAGTAGCGGGACGGAGCCCATTCAGTACTTC
>TRBV5-1|-|TRBJ2-2|-
CASSKDGNTGELFF
TGCGCCAGCAGCAAGGACGGGAACACCGGGGAGCTGTTTTTT
>TRBV5-6|-|TRBJ1-2|-
CASSLAPRDISGGYTF
TGTGCCAGCAGCTTGGCCCCCCGGGATATATCGGGGGGCTACACCTTC
>TRBV28|TRBD1|TRBJ1-5|once
CTSSNGQGLNQPQHF
TGTACCAGCAGCAATGGACAGGGGTTAAATCAGCCCCAGCATTTT
>TRBV9|-|TRBJ2-5|-
CASSKGSKETQYF
TGTGCCAGCAGTAAGGGATCTAAAGAGACCCAGTACTTC
>TRBV6-1|-|TRBJ1-3|-
CASSEVGSSLGGNTIYF
TGTGCCAGCAGTGAAGTCGGCAGCTCTCTGGGTGGAAACACCATATATTTT
>TRBV10-3|-|TRBJ2-7|-
CAIRQGPYEQYF
TGTGCCATCAGGCAGGGGCCCTACGAGCAGTACTTC
>TRBV13|TRBD1|TRBJ1-2|-
CASSLGSRDRGNTSGYTF
TGTGCCAGCAGCTTAGGTTCCCGGGACAGGGGCAACACTTCTGGCTACACCTTC
>TRBV7-3|TRBD2|TRBJ2-1|-
CASSLTMLAGGQFF
TGTGCCAGCAGCTTAACGATGCTAGCGGGAGGGCAGTTCTTC
>TRBV7-3|-|TRBJ1-1|few
CASSFELNTEAFF
TGTGCCAGCAGCTTTGAGCTGAACACTGAAGCTTTCTTT
>TRBV4-3|-|TRBJ2-7|-
CASSQDVLAPEQYF
TGCGCCAGCAGCCAAGATGTCCTAGCTCCGGAGCAGTACTTC
>TRBV5-1|TRBD1|TRBJ1-2|once
CASSLGGQGGGYTF
TGCGCCAGCAGCTTGGGTGGACAGGGCGGCGGCTACACCTTC
>TRBV29-1|TRBD1|TRBJ1-1|-
CSGVGRGRTEAFF
TGCAGCGGGGTAGGCAGGGGGCGGACTGAAGCTTTCTTT
>TRBV4-3|-|TRBJ1-2|-
CASSQEGKVWDGYTF
TGCGCCAGCAGCCAAGAGGGGAAGGTATGGGATGGCTACACCTTC
>TRBV5-1|-|TRBJ2-3|-
CASSPPSSTDTQYF
TGCGCCAGCAGCCCGCCTTCAAGCACAGATACGCAGTATTTT
>TRBV7-9|-|TRBJ1-1|-
CASSPRGMDTEAFF
TGTGCCAGCAGCCCAAGAGGTATGGACACTGAAGCTTTCTTT
>TRBV27|-|TRBJ1-1|-
CASSWRQSAEAFF
TGTGCCAGCAGTTGGAGACAGTCGGCTGAAGCTTTCTTT
>TRBV30|-|TRBJ1-2|-
CAWSARRGFGNYGYTF
TGTGCCTGGAGTGCCCGGCGGGGATTCGGTAACTATGGCTACACCTTC
>TRBV18|-|TRBJ1-3|-
CASSPTTGLSSGNTIYF
TGTGCCAGCTCACCCACCACAGGACTCAGCTCTGGAAACACCATATATTTT
>TRBV5-1|TRBD1|TRBJ1-2|-
CASSLGGGGGYTF
TGCGCCAGCAGCTTGGGAGGGGGCGGAGGCTACACCTTC